A selection of T cell receptor beta chains follows, all from one sample in a study of cytomegalovirus exposure and HLA in healthy donors. TCRdb's table, derived via immunoSEQ multiplex PCR, lists solely in-frame clones and lacks some. The table has some 140,000 clones, approximately 60% seen once; the top ten hold under 2%. The specimen sequenced was PBMCs. The receptors shown here come from a human donor in good health. The CDR3 runs from the conserved cysteine through the conserved F or W. The D gene is left open where the match is weak. Size tells how often a clone was seen (once, few, many) or the class of an expanded clone, and some rows leave it out.

cdr3_nt,cdr3_aa,j_call,clone_size,v_call,d_call
TGTGCCAGCGGCCAGGACAGAGCCCTCTCCTACAATGAGCAGTTCTTC,CASGQDRALSYNEQFF,TRBJ2-1,few,TRBV28,.
TGTGCCAGCTCACCAAAGTATGAGTGGACGAACTCTCGTGGGAGCACCCCCGGGGAGCTGTTTTTT,CASSPKYEWTNSRGSTPGELFF,TRBJ2-2,.,TRBV18,.
TGTGCCAGAGAGGTGGGGACACGTTCCTACGAGCAGTACTTC,CAREVGTRSYEQYF,TRBJ2-7,.,TRBV5-3,.
TGCGCCAGCAGCCTGATGGACAGGGCTTCCTACGAGCAGTACTTC,CASSLMDRASYEQYF,TRBJ2-7,.,TRBV5-1,TRBD1
TGCGCCAGCAGCTCCGGAGGAGGGGAGACCCAGTACTTC,CASSSGGGETQYF,TRBJ2-5,.,TRBV5-1,.
TGTGCCAGCAGTTTGGGACAGGGGGCGGTGACCCAGTACTTC,CASSLGQGAVTQYF,TRBJ2-5,.,TRBV28,TRBD1
TGTGCCAGCAGCTTCTACCGTACAGATACGCAGTATTTT,CASSFYRTDTQYF,TRBJ2-3,.,TRBV7-3,.
TGTGCTAGTGGTTTGGTATCGGGGGGTGCGGAGACCCAGTACTTC,CASGLVSGGAETQYF,TRBJ2-5,few,TRBV12-5,TRBD2
TGTGCCAGCAGCTTAGGAGGGTTGCCCACTGAAGCTTTCTTT,CASSLGGLPTEAFF,TRBJ1-1,.,TRBV7-2,.
TGTGCCAGCAGCTCCTTGACAGGGAAGTATTTCGAGCAGTACTTC,CASSSLTGKYFEQYF,TRBJ2-7,.,TRBV11-2,TRBD1
TGCGCCAGCAGCTGGGGACAGGGGGCGAGCACAGATACGCAGTATTTT,CASSWGQGASTDTQYF,TRBJ2-3,.,TRBV5-1,TRBD1
TGCGCCAGCAGCTTGGGCGGAAATAATTCACCCCTCCACTTT,CASSLGGNNSPLHF,TRBJ1-6,.,TRBV5-1,.
TGTGCCAGCAGCTTGTACCTAGCGGACTCCACCGGGGAGCTGTTTTTT,CASSLYLADSTGELFF,TRBJ2-2,.,TRBV5-6,TRBD2
TGTGCCAGTAGTGCCCGGGGGGGGGCGAGGGGCTACACCTTC,CASSARGGARGYTF,TRBJ1-2,few,TRBV19,.
TGCGCCAGCAGCTTCCAGGGGCATAGCTACTACGAGCAGTACTTC,CASSFQGHSYYEQYF,TRBJ2-7,.,TRBV5-1,.
TGTGCCAGCGGAGGCGGGAGTAAGTACAATGAGCAGTTCTTC,CASGGGSKYNEQFF,TRBJ2-1,.,TRBV6-5,TRBD2
TGTGCCAGCAGCTCAAGGGGGCTAGGGGAGACCCAGTACTTC,CASSSRGLGETQYF,TRBJ2-5,.,TRBV7-3,TRBD1
TGTGCCAGCATGTGGGGAGGCCTTAGCTCTGGGGCCAACGTCCTGACTTTC,CASMWGGLSSGANVLTF,TRBJ2-6,.,TRBV27,.
TGTGCCAGCAGTTTGGGACAGGAGCAGTTCTTC,CASSLGQEQFF,TRBJ2-1,.,TRBV6-5,TRBD1
TGTGCCAGCAGTCCACTAGCGGGATCCACAGATACGCAGTATTTT,CASSPLAGSTDTQYF,TRBJ2-3,.,TRBV28,TRBD2
TGTGCCAGCAGTCAAGCAACAGGCACAGATACGCAGTATTTT,CASSQATGTDTQYF,TRBJ2-3,few,TRBV11-1,.
TGTGCCAGCGCCTCCCAGCCGGGACAGGGGCGAGAAAAACTGTTTTTT,CASASQPGQGREKLFF,TRBJ1-4,.,TRBV25-1,TRBD1
TGCGCCAGCAGCCCCCTAATTGGACAGGGGGGTGACACTGAAGCTTTCTTT,CASSPLIGQGGDTEAFF,TRBJ1-1,.,TRBV4-1,TRBD1
TGTGCCAGCAGCCCCCCCCGGGCCTACAATGAGCAGTTCTTC,CASSPPRAYNEQFF,TRBJ2-1,.,TRBV11-2,.
TGTGCCAGCTCACCTCAGGGAAATCAGCCCCAGCATTTT,CASSPQGNQPQHF,TRBJ1-5,.,TRBV18,.
TGTGCCAGCAGCGTAGGGCCAGGTTCCTCCTACGAGCAGTACTTC,CASSVGPGSSYEQYF,TRBJ2-7,few,TRBV9,.
TGTGCCAGTGGTTCAAGGGGTACTGAAGCTTTCTTT,CASGSRGTEAFF,TRBJ1-1,.,TRBV19,.
TGTGCCAGCAGCTTATTGGTTGGCAGGTTATTAACAGATACGCAGTATTTT,CASSLLVGRLLTDTQYF,TRBJ2-3,.,TRBV7-9,.
TGCGCCAGCAGCTCTGGAGGTGTAGCGACCGGGGAGCTGTTTTTT,CASSSGGVATGELFF,TRBJ2-2,.,TRBV5-1,.
TGTGCCAGCAGTGTATTGAGGCAGGGAAACACCATATATTTT,CASSVLRQGNTIYF,TRBJ1-3,.,TRBV6-1,.
TGTGCCAGCAGCTTAGGGCACGGGTACTCTGGAAACACCATATATTTT,CASSLGHGYSGNTIYF,TRBJ1-3,.,TRBV7-6,.
TGTGCCAGCACCTCGCAGCGGACCACCGGGGAGCTGTTTTTT,CASTSQRTTGELFF,TRBJ2-2,.,TRBV27,.
TGCAGCGTTGAACGGACAGGGGGCAGAGAGACCCAGTACTTC,CSVERTGGRETQYF,TRBJ2-5,.,TRBV29-1,TRBD1
TGTGCCAGCAGGGACACTAGCGGGCGTTACCAAGAGACCCAGTACTTC,CASRDTSGRYQETQYF,TRBJ2-5,.,TRBV5-6,TRBD2
TGTGCCAGTAGTACCACACAGGAGATTACTAACTATGGCTACACCTTC,CASSTTQEITNYGYTF,TRBJ1-2,.,TRBV19,.
TGTGCCAGCTCCACAAGGAGCGGGAGGGCCGGGGGCACAGATACGCAGTATTTT,CASSTRSGRAGGTDTQYF,TRBJ2-3,.,TRBV18,TRBD2
TGCGCCAGCAGCCCCGAGCGGGAAGTGGATACGCAGTATTTT,CASSPEREVDTQYF,TRBJ2-3,few,TRBV4-1,TRBD2
TGTGCCAGCAGCTCGGGACACGGCGGGGAGACCCAGTACTTC,CASSSGHGGETQYF,TRBJ2-5,.,TRBV11-1,.
TGTGCCAGTCAGGGATCCGGGGCCAACGTCCTGACTTTC,CASQGSGANVLTF,TRBJ2-6,.,TRBV9,.
TGTGCCAGCAGCTTAGGACTAGCGGGACGCACAGATACGCAGTATTTT,CASSLGLAGRTDTQYF,TRBJ2-3,.,TRBV5-4,TRBD2
TGTGCCAGTAGTATAAGAGCGGGAGCGGACACCGGGGAGCTGTTTTTT,CASSIRAGADTGELFF,TRBJ2-2,few,TRBV19,TRBD2
TGTGCCAGCAGTATTCGGGGGGAGACCCAGTACTTC,CASSIRGETQYF,TRBJ2-5,.,TRBV7-2,.
TGTGCTAGTGGTTTCCCTAGCAGTACCCCCACAGATACGCAGTATTTT,CASGFPSSTPTDTQYF,TRBJ2-3,once,TRBV12-5,.
TGCAGCGTTGAAGAGGGCAGGGGGCCCAATGAGCAGTTCTTC,CSVEEGRGPNEQFF,TRBJ2-1,.,TRBV29-1,TRBD1
TGTGCCAGTAGTCAGGGGGAGCCCCAGCATTTT,CASSQGEPQHF,TRBJ1-5,.,TRBV19,TRBD1
TGCGCCAGCAGCGGAAATGCGGGCCCGAGCTCCTACGAGCAGTACTTC,CASSGNAGPSSYEQYF,TRBJ2-7,.,TRBV5-1,.
TGTGCCAGCAGCCCTGGGTCCGGGGAGACCCAGTACTTC,CASSPGSGETQYF,TRBJ2-5,.,TRBV7-3,.
TGCGCCAGCAGCTTGTCTCGAACTAGAGGGGAGACCCAGTACTTC,CASSLSRTRGETQYF,TRBJ2-5,.,TRBV5-1,.
TGTGCCAGCGACTTGCTACAGGGGGTACTTGAAGCTTTCTTT,CASDLLQGVLEAFF,TRBJ1-1,.,TRBV2,TRBD1
TGTGCCAGCAGCGTAGAGGGGGGGATTGGAAGCACAGATACGCAGTATTTT,CASSVEGGIGSTDTQYF,TRBJ2-3,.,TRBV9,.
TGCGCCAGCAGGGCGGGGCAGACACGAATCGCCTACGAGCAGTACTTC,CASRAGQTRIAYEQYF,TRBJ2-7,.,TRBV5-1,.
TGTGCCAGCAGCTTCCCGGACACACAAGAGACCCAGTACTTC,CASSFPDTQETQYF,TRBJ2-5,.,TRBV5-4,.
TGTGCCAGCACCAGACGCGGGGGACTAGCGGGAAGGGGAGAGACCCAGTACTTC,CASTRRGGLAGRGETQYF,TRBJ2-5,.,TRBV13,TRBD2